This T cell receptor (beta chain) appears in the sequencing data of a study of control samples from healthy donors and cancer patients. This clone was counted once. CDR1 and CDR2 (germline): LGHDT, YNNKEL (reference sequence). The trim removed 0 bases at V and 3 bases at J, leaving 2 bases unmatched. There are 16 residues in the CDR3. The repertoire was sequenced with immunoSEQ multiplex PCR; TCRdb's copy has only in-frame clones and lacks some. Here the sample spans tens of thousands of clones, roughly 89% being singletons. This chain uses TRBV3-1 (or the pseudogene TRBV3-2) with TRBJ2-6; 7 positions match TRBD1. Sample: blood. The origin of this receptor is a man aged 50 or older in good health. The CDR3 DNA follows: TGTGCCAGCAGCCAAGAGACAGGGAGTGGGGCCAACGTCCTGACTTTC. Protein sequence: CASSQETGSGANVLTF.